This T cell receptor (beta chain) was retrieved from a study of shared clonotypes between healthy human individuals. This was a deep-level run. Clones were read by immunoSEQ multiplex PCR, and TCRdb kept only the in-frame ones, dropping some. This table holds 2 million to 2.5 million clones, 80% to 95% found once. This CDR3 contains 15 residues. Germline V gene sequence: CDR1 MDHEN, CDR2 SYDVKM. V lost 6 bases and J lost 2, with 14 bases in between. From CD4+ cells came CD45RA+ naive and CD45RA-negative memory subsets. The chain combines TRBV28 with TRBJ1-5, with D perhaps TRBD1 (5 bases). The sequenced sample was naive CD4+ T cells from PBMCs. Subset in this sample: CD45RA+ positively selected. The TCR sequence derives from a man aged 18 to 30 in good health. Some clones in this sample may be carry-over from other donors' samples. CDR3 protein: CASRAGPLGNQPQHF. CDR3 in DNA: TGTGCCAGCAGAGCAGGGCCCTTGGGCAATCAGCCCCAGCATTTT. Together with reference TRBV28 and TRBJ1-5, the CDR3 gives the full variable domain: DVKVTQSSRYLVKRTGEKVFLECVQDMDHENMFWYRQDPGLGLRLIYFSYDVKMKEKGDIPEGYSVSREKKERFSLILESASTNQTSMYLCASRAGPLGNQPQHFGDGTRLSIL.